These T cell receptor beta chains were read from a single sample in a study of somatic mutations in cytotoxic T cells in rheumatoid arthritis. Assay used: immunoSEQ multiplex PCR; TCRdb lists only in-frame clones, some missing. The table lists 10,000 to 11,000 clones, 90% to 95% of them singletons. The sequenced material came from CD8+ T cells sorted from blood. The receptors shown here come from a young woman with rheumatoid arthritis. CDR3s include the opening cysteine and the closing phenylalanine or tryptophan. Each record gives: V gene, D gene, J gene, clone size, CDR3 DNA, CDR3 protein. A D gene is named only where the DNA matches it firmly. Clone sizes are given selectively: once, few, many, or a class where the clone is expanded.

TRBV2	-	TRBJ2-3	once	TGTGCCAGCAGTGAACCCCGGACATACACAGATACGCAGTATTTT	CASSEPRTYTDTQYF
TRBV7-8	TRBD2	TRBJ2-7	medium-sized	TGTGCCAGCAGCTTAGGGCGGACTAGCGGGAGATCCGAGCAGTACTTC	CASSLGRTSGRSEQYF
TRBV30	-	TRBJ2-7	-	TGTGCCTGGAGTTGGTTAGGGGTCTCCTACGAGCAGTACTTC	CAWSWLGVSYEQYF
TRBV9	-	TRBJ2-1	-	TGTGCCAGCAGCGTACAGGGCTCCTACAATGAGCAGTTCTTC	CASSVQGSYNEQFF
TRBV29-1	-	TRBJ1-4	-	TGCAGCGTTGAAGATCCGGGGATTCCGGAGGGAGAAAAACTGTTTTTT	CSVEDPGIPEGEKLFF
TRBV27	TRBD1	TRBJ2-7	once	TGTGCCAGCAGTCCTGGGACAGGGGGCTCCTACGAGCAGTACTTC	CASSPGTGGSYEQYF
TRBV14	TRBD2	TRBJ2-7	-	TGTGCCAGCAGCCCTCCCGGACTAGCGGGCGCGCTCGCAATTCACTCCTACGAGCAGTACTTC	CASSPPGLAGALAIHSYEQYF
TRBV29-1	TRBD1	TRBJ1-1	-	TGCAGCGCACCGGACAGGGGAGTACGGACTGAAGCTTTCTTT	CSAPDRGVRTEAFF
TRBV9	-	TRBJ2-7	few	TGTGCCAGCAGCCCCAGTCGGAAGCGGGCCCCCTACGAGCAGTACTTC	CASSPSRKRAPYEQYF
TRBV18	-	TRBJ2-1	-	TGTGCCAGCTCACCCGGACAGAACTCCTACAATGAGCAGTTCTTC	CASSPGQNSYNEQFF
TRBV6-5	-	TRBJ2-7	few	TGTGCCACCCTGTACGAGCAGTACTTC	CATLYEQYF
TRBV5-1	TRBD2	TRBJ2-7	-	TGCGCCAGCAGCCCCTATACTCCCGGGACTAGCGGGGTGGGTGAGCAGTACTTC	CASSPYTPGTSGVGEQYF